One sample yielded the 25 T cell receptor beta chains listed below, sequenced in a study of T cell repertoires in cytomegalovirus infection. TCRdb reanalysed the reads using MiXCR and keeps one entry per CDR3 protein. The sample has about 180,000 distinct CDR3 sequences; roughly a fifth are singletons. Antigen specificity for these receptors is unknown. The material was CD8+ T cells from cultured PBMCs, obtained from culture after CMV antigen stimulation. The receptor set was obtained from a human donor in good health (CMV status not recorded). Some clones in this sample may be carry-over from other donors' samples.

This clonotype was observed a few times. This chain connects TRBV7-8 to TRBJ1-1; TRBD1 is a possible D gene (5 bases). Germline assignment: CDR1 SGHVS and CDR2 FQNEAQ. CDR3 length equals 15 residues. With 1 base removed from V and 4 bases from J, the gap between germline ends came to 13 bases. The CDR3 protein is CASSLVGGTGTEAFF. CDR3 coding DNA: TGTGCCAGCAGCTTAGTGGGGGGGACGGGCACTGAAGCTTTCTTT.

This rearrangement joins TRBV6-2 or TRBV6-3 to TRBJ2-2; D is possibly TRBD2 (5 bases). Trimming removed 7 bases at V and 8 bases at J, with 8 bases between. Germline V CDR1 and CDR2: MNHEY, SVGEGT. The CDR3 consists of 11 residues. CDR3 bases: TGTGCCAGCACGAGAGGGGGGGAGCTGTTTTTT. As protein: CASTRGGELFF.

The chain combines TRBV7-9 with TRBJ1-1; 7 bases match TRBD1. V shed 2 bases, J shed 3 bases, and the junction held 9 bases outside the gene matches. Germline loops: CDR1 SEHNR, CDR2 FQNEAQ (reference sequence). This CDR3 spans 16 amino acids. As DNA, the CDR3 is TGTGCCAGCAGCTTACCCTGGACAGGACAGGACACTGAAGCTTTCTTT. This translates into CASSLPWTGQDTEAFF.

This clonotype was seen only a few times. V usage is TRBV25-1 and J usage is TRBJ1-1, with 7 bases fitting TRBD1. V shed 6 bases, J shed 1 base, and the junction held 5 bases outside the gene matches. The V gene's germline CDR1 is MGHDK and CDR2 SYGVNS. CDR3 length: 14 residues. CDR3 residues: CASSNRDRNTEAFF. The DNA for the CDR3 is TGTGCCAGCAGCAACCGGGACAGGAACACTGAAGCTTTCTTT.

The chain carries TRBV12-3 or TRBV12-4 and TRBJ2-2, with 8 bases that match TRBD1. V shed 9 bases and J 2 bases; nucleotides not matched to a gene: 5. The CDR3 contains 14 residues. The CDR3, as DNA: TGTGCCAGTCCCGGACAGGGCAACACCGGGGAGCTGTTTTTT. Translation: CASPGQGNTGELFF.

This clonotype has just a few counts. Here the CDR3 DNA reads TGCAGTGCTGCTGCCCGTACCAGCAATCAGCCCCAGCATTTT. This codes for CSAAARTSNQPQHF. The chain is built from TRBV20-1 and TRBJ1-5; no clear D gene. This CDR3 is 14 amino acids long. The V gene's germline CDR1 is DFQATT and CDR2 SNEGSKA (reference sequence). V was clipped by 5 bases and J by 1 base, with 12 bases between them.

The CDR3 DNA follows: TGTGCTAGTGGTTTAACAACCACAGGGTACCCGGGTGGCTACACCTTC. Protein: CASGLTTTGYPGGYTF. The rearrangement joins TRBV12-5 to TRBJ1-2; TRBD1 might be the D (6 bases). Germline-derived CDR1 and CDR2 are LGHNT and FRNRAP. Trimming took off 3 bases at V and 7 bases at J, with 21 bases between the two ends. This CDR3 region has 16 residues.

This clonotype came up a few times. This chain links TRBV7-2 with TRBJ2-2; D call uncertain. This CDR3 contains 14 residues. With 4 bases removed from V and 0 bases from J, the gap between germline ends came to 6 bases. The germline V gene has CDR1 SGHTA and CDR2 FQGNSA. The CDR3 nucleotides are TGTGCCAGCAGCTATTTTACGAACACCGGGGAGCTGTTTTTT. Its translation is CASSYFTNTGELFF.

The gene calls are TRBV7-8 and TRBJ1-5; D gene unclear. The V gene lost 2 bases and the J gene lost 0 bases, with 11 bases spanning the gap. The CDR3 runs to 16 residues. Germline CDR1 and CDR2: SGHVS and FQNEAQ. The CDR3 loop reads CASSLSWAASNQPQHF. The DNA for the CDR3 is TGTGCCAGCAGCTTATCTTGGGCAGCTAGCAATCAGCCCCAGCATTTT.

This clonotype occurred a few times. V usage is TRBV27 and J usage is TRBJ2-1; D uncertain. CDR1 MNHEY and CDR2 SMNVEV come from the germline V gene (reference sequence). This CDR3 is 15 amino acids long. The germline V and J ends were trimmed by 2 bases and 0 bases, with 8 bases remaining between them. The DNA of the CDR3 is TGTGCCAGCAGTTTAACCCCTGGCTCCTACAATGAGCAGTTCTTC. Translated: CASSLTPGSYNEQFF.

V is TRBV7-9 and J is TRBJ2-3, with 10 bases matching TRBD2. CDR1 is SEHNR and CDR2 is FQNEAQ in the germline V gene (reference sequence). V gave up 6 bases and J gave up 3 bases; unmatched junction bases: 6. The CDR3 runs to 15 residues. The CDR3 sequence: CASSRSGGRTDTQYF. The CDR3 DNA is TGTGCCAGCAGTCGTAGCGGGGGGAGGACAGATACGCAGTATTTT.

The chain has TRBV7-2 and TRBJ2-7, with 10 nucleotides matching TRBD1. The germline CDR1 and CDR2 sequences are SGHTA and FQGNSA. V shed 3 bases and J 3 bases; nucleotides not matched to a gene: 17. This CDR3 is built from 19 residues. The CDR3 DNA reads as TGTGCCAGCAGCTTCGGGGACCGGGACAGGGGAATGTTCTACTACGAGCAGTACTTC. Its translation is CASSFGDRDRGMFYYEQYF.

This clonotype was picked up a small number of times. The CDR3 DNA reads as TGTGCCAGCAGCGAAGACAGGGCTATCACAGATACGCAGTATTTT. It codes for CASSEDRAITDTQYF. The rearrangement uses TRBV7-9 and TRBJ2-3; 7 nucleotides agree with TRBD1. Germline lookup yields CDR1 SEHNR and CDR2 FQNEAQ (reference sequence). This CDR3 spans 15 amino acids. With 5 bases clipped from V and 2 bases from J, the junction kept 7 bases outside the gene matches.

This clonotype was found many times. CDR3 bases: TGTGCCAGCAGCTTTGGCGTGGAGCAGTTCTTC. The encoded protein is CASSFGVEQFF. V is TRBV7-2 and J is TRBJ2-1; D not certain. This CDR3 spans 11 amino acids. The germline V gene encodes CDR1 SGHTA and CDR2 FQGNSA. Trimming took off 3 bases at V and 10 bases at J, with 7 bases between the two ends.

This clonotype was recorded a few times. The gene calls are TRBV4-3 and TRBJ2-7; the D is unclear. The ends were cut back, 2 bases at V and 2 bases at J, with 19 bases in the middle. Germline assignment: CDR1 LGHNA and CDR2 YSLEER. This CDR3 is 17 amino acids long. CDR3 in DNA: TGCGCCAGCAGCCAACTTGGCAGTCGGTTCGGAGCCTACGAGCAGTACTTC. The encoded protein is CASSQLGSRFGAYEQYF.

The chain links TRBV7-6 to TRBJ2-7, with a tentative D call TRBD1 (6 bases). The CDR3 spans 15 residues. Germline V gene lookup returns CDR1 SGHVS and CDR2 FNYEAQ. Trimming removed 5 bases at V and 2 bases at J, with 16 bases between. DNA for the CDR3: TGTGCCAGCAGCGTTCAGGGGCCCCAGGCCTACGAGCAGTACTTC. This codes for CASSVQGPQAYEQYF.

This clonotype was detected many times. The rearrangement uses TRBV7-2 and TRBJ2-1; no clear D. The V end was cut by 6 bases, the J end by 8 bases, with 8 bases between. Germline V gene data show CDR1 as SGHTA and CDR2 as FQGNSA. The CDR3 consists of 11 residues. In DNA form, the CDR3 reads TGTGCCAGCAGTTACACGGATGAGCAGTTCTTC. It specifies CASSYTDEQFF.

The chain employs TRBV4-1 and TRBJ1-5; D is undetermined. There are 15 residues in the CDR3. V gave up 7 bases and J gave up 0 bases, with 13 bases separating them. In germline, CDR1 is MGHRA, CDR2 YSYEKL. The CDR3 region has the DNA TGCGCCAGCACGTACGACGCAGGTAGCAATCAGCCCCAGCATTTT. Its protein product is CASTYDAGSNQPQHF.

The rearrangement uses TRBV7-2 and TRBJ2-4, with a tentative D call TRBD1 (5 bases). The germline V and J ends were trimmed by 1 base and 2 bases, with 12 bases remaining between them. Germline assignment: CDR1 SGHTA and CDR2 FQGNSA. There are 16 residues in the CDR3. CDR3 coding DNA: TGTGCCAGCAGCTTAGTTTCAGGGATTTCCAAAAACATTCAGTACTTC. It specifies CASSLVSGISKNIQYF.

The chain links TRBV7-6 to TRBJ2-1; 7 bases agree with TRBD2. The CDR3 loop spans 14 amino acids. The V and J ends lost 4 bases and 5 bases, in that order; junction bases with no gene match: 5. CDR1 and CDR2 from the germline V gene are SGHVS and FNYEAQ. CDR3: CASSWGGTDNEQFF. The CDR3 region has the DNA TGTGCCAGCAGCTGGGGGGGGACCGACAATGAGCAGTTCTTC.

The sample holds a few counts of this clonotype. The chain employs TRBV15 and TRBJ2-1; the match to TRBD1 covers 8 bases. The CDR3 is made up of 16 amino acids. V trimming: 3 bases; J trimming: 7 bases; junction bases outside the gene matches: 11. The germline CDR1 and CDR2 sequences are LNHNV and YYDKDF (reference sequence). The CDR3 reads CATSRGSGQAPNEQFF. The CDR3 DNA reads TGTGCCACCAGCAGGGGTTCGGGACAGGCTCCTAATGAGCAGTTCTTC. Complete variable domain (other parts from reference TRBV15 and TRBJ2-1): DAMVIQNPRYQVTQFGKPVTLSCSQTLNHNVMYWYQQKSSQAPKLLFHYYDKDFNNEADTPDNFQSRRPNTSFCFLDIRSPGLGDTAMYLCATSRGSGQAPNEQFFGPGTRLTVL.

The J gene is TRBJ2-3, the V gene TRBV12-3 or TRBV12-4; 9 bases align to TRBD2. The trim removed 7 bases at V and 6 bases at J, leaving 8 bases unmatched. CDR3 length: 14 residues. CDR3 residues: CASISGLAGDTQYF. The CDR3 region has the DNA TGTGCCAGCATTTCGGGACTAGCAGGGGATACGCAGTATTTT.

The V gene is TRBV19, the J gene TRBJ1-6; D might be TRBD1 (5 bases). The CDR3 runs 14 residues. With 0 bases removed from V and 10 bases from J, the gap between germline ends came to 10 bases. Per germline, CDR1 LNHDA and CDR2 SQIVND (reference sequence). The CDR3 DNA is TGTGCCAGTAGTATAGAGGAGGGACGGTCACCCCTCCACTTT. Amino acids: CASSIEEGRSPLHF.

The table lists this clonotype with a few counts. The V and J genes are TRBV7-2 and TRBJ2-5; D is unclear. V lost 3 bases to trimming and J lost 3 bases, with 2 bases between them. Germline CDR1 SGHTA, CDR2 FQGNSA. CDR3 length: 11 amino acids. CDR3 nucleotide sequence: TGTGCCAGCAGCTTGAAAGAGACCCAGTACTTC. It yields the protein CASSLKETQYF.

This clonotype was seen once. The chain joins TRBV7-9 to TRBJ2-1, with 9 bases identical to TRBD2. This CDR3 spans 15 amino acids. The V and J ends lost 6 bases and 12 bases, in that order; junction bases with no gene match: 15. Germline V gene sequence: CDR1 SEHNR, CDR2 FQNEAQ (reference sequence). The CDR3 DNA sequence: TGTGCCAGCAGTCATTACCTCTCGGCGGGGGGGGTGCAGTTCTTC. Its protein is CASSHYLSAGGVQFF.